A selection of T cell receptor beta chains follows, all from one sample in a study of T cell repertoires in cytomegalovirus infection. TCRdb independently ran MiXCR on the reads; one entry per CDR3 protein. The profile shows hundreds of thousands of distinct CDR3 sequences, roughly 46% of them singletons. These receptors are not linked to any known antigen. The sequencing here drew on cultured PBMCs, taken from culture after CMV antigen stimulation. These receptors were collected from a human donor in good health (CMV status not recorded). Some clones in this sample may be carry-over from other donors' samples. Each CDR3 is given with its conserved first and last residue. A D gene is named only where the DNA matches it firmly. Some rows mark clone size as missing; the rest say once, few, many or name a class of expanded clone.

CDR3 protein	CDR3 DNA	clone size	V gene	J gene	D gene
CASSERGTGPYTEAFF	TGTGCCAGCAGTGAAAGGGGGACAGGGCCATACACTGAAGCTTTCTTT	-	TRBV6-1	TRBJ1-1	TRBD1
CASSDGRRAAGNIQYF	TGTGCCAGCAGTGATGGGCGTAGGGCGGCCGGAAACATTCAGTACTTC	-	TRBV2	TRBJ2-4	-
CASSLEGLGTPWETQYF	TGTGCCAGCAGCTTAGAGGGGTTGGGGACCCCGTGGGAGACCCAGTACTTC	-	TRBV7-8	TRBJ2-5	-
CASSQIILTASLINYGYTF	TGCGCCAGCAGCCAAATCATCCTGACCGCCAGCCTGATTAACTATGGCTACACCTTC	-	TRBV4-1	TRBJ1-2	-
CASSQRTGPTEAFF	TGTGCCAGCAGCCAGCGGACAGGGCCCACTGAAGCTTTCTTT	-	TRBV11-2	TRBJ1-1	TRBD1
CASSLRGTGGNEQFF	TGTGCCAGCAGCCTCCGGGGAACAGGGGGTAATGAGCAGTTCTTC	few	TRBV5-8	TRBJ2-1	TRBD1
CSARDLGALGEKLFF	TGCAGTGCTAGAGATTTAGGGGCACTTGGAGAAAAACTGTTTTTT	many	TRBV20-1	TRBJ1-4	-
CASKKVGSYEQYF	TGCGCCAGCAAGAAAGTGGGCTCCTACGAGCAGTACTTC	-	TRBV5-1	TRBJ2-7	-
CAISETGVYGYTF	TGTGCCATCAGTGAAACAGGGGTCTATGGCTACACCTTC	-	TRBV10-3	TRBJ1-2	TRBD1
CASSAAGTDYGYTF	TGTGCCAGCAGCGCCGCCGGGACAGACTATGGCTACACCTTC	-	TRBV7-1	TRBJ1-2	TRBD1
CSARAPKTAAYNSPLHF	TGCAGTGCTAGAGCCCCTAAGACGGCAGCCTATAATTCACCCCTCCACTTT	-	TRBV20-1	TRBJ1-6	-
CASSEEISGTQYF	TGTGCCAGCAGTGAGGAGATCTCCGGGACCCAGTACTTC	-	TRBV6-4	TRBJ2-5	-
CASSLGTSFREQYF	TGTGCCAGCAGCTTAGGGACCTCATTTCGCGAGCAGTACTTC	few	TRBV7-2	TRBJ2-7	-
CASSEVDSTYEQYF	TGTGCCAGCAGTGAAGTAGACAGTACCTACGAGCAGTACTTC	few	TRBV6-1	TRBJ2-7	-
CASSISWDRSNQPQHF	TGTGCCAGTAGTATAAGTTGGGACAGGAGCAATCAGCCCCAGCATTTT	-	TRBV19	TRBJ1-5	TRBD1